One sample yielded the 9 T cell receptor beta chains listed below, sequenced in a study of control samples from healthy donors and cancer patients. Profiled with immunoSEQ multiplex PCR; TCRdb holds only in-frame clones, not every one. The sample holds roughly 76,000 clones, 90% to 95% seen once. Sequenced input: PBMCs. The source is a woman in her thirties or forties with lung cancer.

The chain is built from TRBV6-1 and TRBJ2-7; D not certain. CDR3 length: 14 amino acids. V lost 3 bases and J 2 bases, leaving 11 bases between the germline ends. Germline CDR1 is MNHNS and CDR2 is SASEGT. CDR3: CASSDWVGTYEQYF. The CDR3 coding sequence is TGTGCCAGCAGTGATTGGGTGGGAACCTACGAGCAGTACTTC.

For this clone: A read error may account for a junction end that differs from germline. Other DNA sequences of this sample code for an identical CDR3. The gene calls are TRBV3-1 (or the pseudogene TRBV3-2) and TRBJ2-2; weak D call: TRBD2 (5 bases). This CDR3 region has 17 residues. CDR1 is LGHDT, CDR2 YNNKEL, per germline (reference sequence). The CDR3 DNA sequence: TGTGCCAGCAGCCAAAGAGGACGTGGCACGAACACCGGGGAACTGTTTTTT. Its translation is CASSQRGRGTNTGELFF.

The genes are TRBV4-1 and TRBJ1-1, with D unclear. Trimming removed 4 bases from V and 5 bases from J, with 8 bases in between. CDR1 and CDR2 from the germline V gene are MGHRA and YSYEKL. CDR3 size: 12 residues. Here the CDR3 DNA reads TGCGCCAGCAGCCCTTCCCAGACTGAAGCTTTCTTT. Translated: CASSPSQTEAFF.

This CDR3 is CASSSDFTVETQYF. In nucleotides, the CDR3 is TGTGCCAGCAGCTCGGACTTCACTGTTGAGACCCAGTACTTC. The chain carries TRBV5-6 and TRBJ2-5, with D tentatively TRBD2 (5 bases). Looked up from germline, CDR1 is SGHDT and CDR2 is YYEEEE. This CDR3 spans 14 amino acids. V was cut by 3 bases and J by 5 bases, with 14 bases left in between.

The chain carries TRBV2 and TRBJ2-2; TRBD1 matches at 7 bases. The CDR3 sequence is 15 residues long. V lost 8 bases and J lost 0; bases outside the gene matches: 6. Germline loops: CDR1 SNHLY, CDR2 FYNNEI. CDR3 in amino acids: CASERDRPNTGELFF. The CDR3 nucleotides are TGTGCCAGCGAACGGGACAGACCGAACACCGGGGAGCTGTTTTTT. Combining the CDR3 with reference TRBV2 and TRBJ2-2 gives the whole variable domain EPEVTQTPSHQVTQMGQEVILRCVPISNHLYFYWYRQILGQKVEFLVSFYNNEISEKSEIFDDQFSVERPDGSNFTLKIRSTKLEDSAMYFCASERDRPNTGELFFGEGSRLTVL.

The chain is built from TRBV3-1 (or the pseudogene TRBV3-2) and TRBJ2-2; D call uncertain. Germline V gives CDR1 LGHDT, CDR2 YNNKEL (reference sequence). The CDR3 totals 15 residues. V lost 5 bases and J 3 bases, leaving 13 bases between the germline ends. This CDR3 is CASSLRGQDTGELFF. CDR3 in DNA: TGTGCCAGCAGCTTACGAGGCCAGGACACCGGGGAGCTGTTTTTT.

The chain couples TRBV12-5 to TRBJ1-2; the D gene is possibly TRBD1 (6 bases). Germline assignment: CDR1 LGHNT and CDR2 FRNRAP. Trimming stripped 6 bases from V and 7 bases from J, with 18 bases between. CDR3 length: 14 residues. The DNA of the CDR3 is TGTGCTAGTGGCGCGGGGGGGCCCCTTTTTGGCTACACCTTC. This gives the protein CASGAGGPLFGYTF.

The chain links TRBV29-1 to TRBJ2-7; possibly TRBD1 for D (5 bases). The CDR3 loop spans 13 amino acids. CDR1 SQVTM and CDR2 ANQGSEA come from the germline V gene. Deletions cut 4 bases from V and 6 bases from J, with 16 bases between. The CDR3 sequence is CSVGPQGSGEQYF. In nucleotides, the CDR3 is TGCAGCGTTGGCCCCCAGGGATCGGGCGAGCAGTACTTC.

V usage is TRBV24-1 and J usage is TRBJ1-2; D unresolved. V gave up 5 bases and J gave up 3 bases, with 15 bases separating them. Germline V gene lookup returns CDR1 KGHDR and CDR2 SFDVKD. CDR3 length: 15 amino acids. The CDR3 spells CATSAGLLGDYGYTF. CDR3 nucleotide sequence: TGTGCCACCAGTGCCGGTCTGCTTGGGGACTATGGCTACACCTTC.